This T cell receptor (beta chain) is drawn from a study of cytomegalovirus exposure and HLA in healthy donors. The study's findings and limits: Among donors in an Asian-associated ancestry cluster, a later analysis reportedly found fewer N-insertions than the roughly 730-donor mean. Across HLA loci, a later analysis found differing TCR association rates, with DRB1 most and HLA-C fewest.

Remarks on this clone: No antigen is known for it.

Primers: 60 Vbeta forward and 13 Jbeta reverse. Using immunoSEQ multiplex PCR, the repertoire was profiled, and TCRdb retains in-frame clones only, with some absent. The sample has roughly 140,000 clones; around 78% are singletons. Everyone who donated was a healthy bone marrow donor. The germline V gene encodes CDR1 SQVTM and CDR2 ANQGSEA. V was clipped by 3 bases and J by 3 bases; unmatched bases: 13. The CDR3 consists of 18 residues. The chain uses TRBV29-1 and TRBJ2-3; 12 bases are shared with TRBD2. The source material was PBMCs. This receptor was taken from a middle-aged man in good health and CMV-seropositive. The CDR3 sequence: CSVDLLVTSGRMTDTQYF. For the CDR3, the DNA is TGCAGCGTTGATCTATTAGTTACTAGCGGGAGGATGACAGATACGCAGTATTTT.